Presented here are 5 T cell receptor beta chains from one specimen sequenced in a study of blood T cell repertoires in COVID-19. This table comes from immunoSEQ multiplex PCR, and its TCRdb copy is limited to in-frame clones, with some not included. This table holds around 67,000 clones, just over 85% found once. The sequenced sample consisted of peripheral blood. Every receptor here comes from an elderly woman with active or convalescent COVID-19.

The J gene is TRBJ2-3, the V gene TRBV5-4; a possible D gene is TRBD2 (6 bases). The CDR3 has 15 residues. Germline loops: CDR1 SGHNT, CDR2 YYREEE (reference sequence). V was cut by 3 bases and J by 6 bases, with 17 bases left in between. The CDR3 DNA sequence: TGTGCCAGCAGCTCGCGGGATCAGGGTTCGGATACGCAGTATTTT. It is translated as CASSSRDQGSDTQYF.

This clone has a handful of counts. This sequence joins TRBV2 and TRBJ1-6; D possibly corresponds to TRBD1 (5 bases). Trimming removed 5 bases from V and 6 bases from J, with 14 bases in between. Germline values: CDR1 SNHLY, CDR2 FYNNEI. This CDR3 comprises 15 residues. The CDR3 region is CASSPTRGLNSPLHF. CDR3 nucleotides: TGTGCCAGCAGTCCTACAAGGGGCCTTAATTCACCCCTCCACTTT.

This rearrangement joins TRBV6-5 to TRBJ2-4; D is undetermined. The germline gives CDR1 MNHEY, CDR2 SVGAGI. The V end lost 5 bases, the J end lost 0 bases, and 11 bases lay between the germline ends. The CDR3 is made up of 15 amino acids. CDR3 sequence: CASSLGPRAKNIQYF. CDR3 DNA sequence: TGTGCCAGCAGTCTTGGGCCCCGAGCCAAAAACATTCAGTACTTC.

This chain links TRBV5-1 with TRBJ1-2, with D maybe TRBD1 (6 bases). The CDR3 is 15 residues long. V was pared by 1 base and J by 6 bases, with 16 bases between. The germline V gene has CDR1 SGHRS and CDR2 YFSETQ. DNA of the CDR3: TGCGCCAGCAGCTTGTTACAGGGAGAAGGCAATGGCTACACCTTC. Amino acids: CASSLLQGEGNGYTF. Looking up the rest from reference TRBV5-1 and TRBJ1-2 gives the full variable domain: KAGVTQTPRYLIKTRGQQVTLSCSPISGHRSVSWYQQTPGQGLQFLFEYFSETQRNKGNFPGRFSGRQFSNSRSEMNVSTLELGDSALYLCASSLLQGEGNGYTFGSGTRLTVV.

The chain employs TRBV27 and TRBJ1-5; tentative D call: TRBD1 (6 bases). CDR1 is MNHEY, CDR2 SMNVEV, per germline (reference sequence). V was shortened by 1 base and J by 4 bases, with 14 bases between the two germline ends. This CDR3 is 16 amino acids long. CDR3 protein: CASSLFPDRSNQPQHF. Written as DNA, the CDR3 is TGTGCCAGCAGTTTATTTCCCGACAGGAGTAATCAGCCCCAGCATTTT.